This TCR beta chain was captured by sequencing in a study of metastatic and nonmetastatic thyroid tumors. TCRdb re-analyzed the PCR reads using MiXCR. The sample has tens of thousands of clones; more than 9.5% are singletons. No patient had received any treatment before thyroid surgery. Trimming pared 6 bases from V and 5 bases from J, leaving 14 bases between. CDR3 size: 13 residues. This clone was seen ten or more times. Sequencing used blood. The source of this sequence is a female donor with papillary thyroid cancer or a benign thyroid nodule (not recorded which). Some clones in this sample may be carry-over from other donors' samples. V and J are TRBV12-3 or TRBV12-4 and TRBJ2-7, with D perhaps matching TRBD2 (6 bases). The CDR3 DNA reads as TGTGCCAGCAGCCCTGGGGGGTGGGACGAGCAGTACTTC. Translating it yields CASSPGGWDEQYF.